Each of the 32 T cell receptor beta chains below was sequenced from the same sample in a study of OX40 agonist ivuxolimab in advanced cancers. Assay: immunoSEQ multiplex PCR; the TCRdb copy retains only in-frame clones and omits some. The top ten hold 0.55% to 0.65% of the sample, which has roughly 60,000 clones, about 83% seen once. Material: CD4+ or CD8+ T cells sorted from blood, obtained in a trial of the OX40 agonist ivuxolimab. Receptors originate from an adult with an advanced solid tumor such as melanoma, head and neck, liver or kidney cancer.

The chain carries TRBV5-5 and TRBJ1-2; TRBD1 aligns across 8 bases. The CDR3 covers 16 residues. Germline V gene sequence: CDR1 SGHKS, CDR2 YYEKEE (reference sequence). The V and J ends lost 4 bases and 5 bases, in that order; junction bases with no gene match: 13. CDR3 in amino acids: CASSLASRGTGYGYTF. The DNA for the CDR3 is TGTGCCAGCAGCCTTGCCAGTCGCGGGACAGGATATGGCTACACCTTC.

The chain recombines TRBV6-5 with TRBJ2-5, with D unclear. V was clipped by 3 bases and J by 5 bases, with 16 bases between them. Germline lookup yields CDR1 MNHEY and CDR2 SVGAGI. CDR3 length equals 15 residues. The CDR3 sequence: CASSYRAASRETQYF. In DNA, the CDR3 is TGTGCCAGCAGTTATCGTGCCGCCAGCAGGGAGACCCAGTACTTC.

This clone has a single count. The CDR3 sequence is CASRLKGSGYTF. The CDR3 DNA reads TGTGCCAGTCGTCTAAAGGGGAGTGGCTACACCTTC. This sequence joins TRBV19 and TRBJ1-2; D may be TRBD1 (5 bases). This CDR3 has 12 amino acids. With 8 bases removed from V and 7 bases from J, the gap between germline ends came to 14 bases. Germline CDR1 LNHDA, CDR2 SQIVND (reference sequence). Full variable domain (outside the CDR3, taken from reference TRBV19 and TRBJ1-2): DGGITQSPKYLFRKEGQNVTLSCEQNLNHDAMYWYRQDPGQGLRLIYYSQIVNDFQKGDIAEGYSVSREKKESFPLTVTSAQKNPTAFYLCASRLKGSGYTFGSGTRLTVV.

The gene calls are TRBV11-3 and TRBJ1-1, with D perhaps matching TRBD1 (5 bases). Trimming stripped 1 base from V and 3 bases from J, with 9 bases between. CDR3 length equals 14 residues. CDR1 and CDR2 from the germline V gene are SGHNT and YENEEA. The CDR3, as DNA: TGTGCCAGCAGCTTAGGTGGGGGGGACACTGAAGCTTTCTTT. Its protein is CASSLGGGDTEAFF. Supplemented by reference TRBV11-3 and TRBJ1-1, the full variable domain reads EAGVVQSPRYKIIEKKQPVAFWCNPISGHNTLYWYLQNLGQGPELLIRYENEEAVDDSQLPKDRFSAERLKGVDSTLKIQPAELGDSAVYLCASSLGGGDTEAFFGQGTRLTVV.

CDR3 nucleotides: TGTGCCAGCAGTCGACTAGCGGGAGCCTACGAGCAGTACTTC. Its protein is CASSRLAGAYEQYF. The J gene is TRBJ2-7, the V gene TRBV7-2; 12 nucleotides line up with TRBD2. The germline V gene has CDR1 SGHTA and CDR2 FQGNSA. The V segment lost 6 bases and the J segment 2 bases; nucleotides outside the gene matches: 2. There are 14 residues in the CDR3.

The chain joins TRBV6-5 to TRBJ2-3, with D perhaps TRBD1 (6 bases). The CDR3 is 13 amino acids. CDR1 MNHEY and CDR2 SVGAGI come from the germline V gene. V was clipped by 6 bases and J by 5 bases, with 12 bases between them. CDR3 loop: CASRGQDLDTQYF. Written as DNA, the CDR3 is TGTGCCAGCAGGGGACAAGATTTAGATACGCAGTATTTT.

The chain employs TRBV7-9 and TRBJ2-2, with TRBD1 matching 10 bases. The CDR3 contains 19 residues. Germline-derived CDR1 and CDR2 are SEHNR and FQNEAQ (reference sequence). Trimming removed 4 bases from V and 6 bases from J; junction bases left unmatched: 17. CDR3 sequence: CASSSRGQGRMIGPGELFF. CDR3 coding DNA: TGTGCCAGCAGCTCAAGGGGACAGGGGCGCATGATAGGTCCCGGGGAGCTGTTTTTT.

The CDR3 sequence: CASSPLTGVPNNEQFF. CDR3 nucleotides: TGTGCCAGCAGCCCACTGACAGGGGTTCCCAACAATGAGCAGTTCTTC. The gene calls are TRBV11-1 and TRBJ2-1, with 8 positions matching TRBD1. Losses at the gene ends were 5 bases for V and 5 bases for J; bases not matched to a gene: 11. CDR3 length equals 16 residues. Per the germline V gene, CDR1 is SGHAT and CDR2 is FQDESV (reference sequence).

This clone came up a few times. The chain links TRBV30 to TRBJ2-7, with TRBD1 matching 9 bases. The V segment lost 5 bases and the J segment 6 bases; nucleotides outside the gene matches: 8. The CDR3 totals 13 residues. Germline CDR1 reads GTSNPN; CDR2 reads SVGIG (reference sequence). This CDR3 is CAWCRDRVREQYF. The CDR3 DNA sequence: TGTGCCTGGTGCCGGGACAGGGTCCGCGAGCAGTACTTC.

This chain joins TRBV30 and TRBJ1-6; 8 bases align to TRBD1. The germline V gene encodes CDR1 GTSNPN and CDR2 SVGIG (reference sequence). The junction had 6 bases not matched to a gene; V was cut back by 3 bases and J by 5 bases. The CDR3 spans 15 residues. The CDR3 DNA sequence: TGTGCCTGGAGAAACCGGGACAGGAATAATTCACCCCTCCACTTT. Encoded protein: CAWRNRDRNNSPLHF.

The rearrangement links TRBV11-2 to TRBJ2-2; 11 bases are shared with TRBD1. The CDR3 runs 17 residues. J lost 4 bases, V lost 8 bases, and 12 bases had no gene match. The germline V gene has CDR1 SGHAT and CDR2 FQNNGV. For the CDR3, the DNA is TGTGCCAGCTCAGCTTTTAGGGGACAGGGGGGCACCGGGGAGCTGTTTTTT. This translates into CASSAFRGQGGTGELFF.

This clone showed up just a few times. This sequence joins TRBV30 and TRBJ1-1; D is ambiguous. CDR1 GTSNPN and CDR2 SVGIG come from the germline V gene (reference sequence). CDR3 length equals 13 residues. Trimming removed 3 bases at V and 3 bases at J, with 11 bases between. The CDR3 DNA is TGTGCCTGGAGCGGGGTCGGGCACACTGAAGCTTTCTTT. It specifies CAWSGVGHTEAFF.

This sequence joins TRBV18 and TRBJ2-3; D is uncertain. Germline values: CDR1 KGHSH, CDR2 LQKENI. The CDR3 totals 13 residues. Trimming shortened V by 2 bases and J by 0 bases, and 3 bases separated the two germline ends. For the CDR3, the DNA is TGTGCCAGCTCACCAGCCAGCACAGATACGCAGTATTTT. Translating it yields CASSPASTDTQYF.

This clone was counted between two and nine times. The chain employs TRBV4-2 and TRBJ1-1; D is possibly TRBD1 (5 bases). The CDR3 consists of 15 residues. V was cut by 4 bases and J by 1 base, with 13 bases left in between. The germline CDR1 and CDR2 sequences are LGHNA and YNFKEQ. CDR3 amino acids: CASSRPGNSNTEAFF. CDR3 nucleotide sequence: TGTGCCAGCAGCCGACCAGGGAATTCGAACACTGAAGCTTTCTTT.

The V gene is TRBV19, the J gene TRBJ1-4, with D possibly being TRBD1 (5 bases). The CDR3 consists of 13 residues. CDR1 and CDR2 (germline): LNHDA, SQIVND (reference sequence). V was trimmed by 3 bases and J by 5 bases, leaving 7 bases between them. CDR3 protein: CASSMGRNEKLFF. In DNA, the CDR3 is TGTGCCAGTAGTATGGGGCGAAATGAAAAACTGTTTTTT.

The rearrangement links TRBV5-1 to TRBJ2-3; D unclear. Germline values: CDR1 SGHRS, CDR2 YFSETQ. The CDR3 sequence is 13 residues long. Trimming shortened V by 0 bases and J by 5 bases, and 7 bases separated the two germline ends. DNA of the CDR3: TGCGCCAGCAGCTTGGTTCGGTTAGATACGCAGTATTTT. Amino acids: CASSLVRLDTQYF.

This sequence joins TRBV4-1 and TRBJ2-1; D remains unclear. This CDR3 has 12 amino acids. Trimming took 0 bases from V and 7 from J, leaving 4 bases between them. Germline V gene sequence: CDR1 MGHRA, CDR2 YSYEKL. The CDR3 reads CASSQDRNEQFF. CDR3 nucleotide sequence: TGCGCCAGCAGCCAAGATCGAAATGAGCAGTTCTTC.

This CDR3 reads CASSQRASYEQYF. The DNA of the CDR3 is TGTGCCAGCAGCCAGCGGGCTTCCTACGAGCAGTACTTC. The genes are TRBV7-2 and TRBJ2-7, with D maybe TRBD2 (6 bases). The CDR3 has 13 amino acids. Trimming left V 5 bases short and J 1 base short, with 9 bases between. From germline, CDR1 is SGHTA and CDR2 FQGNSA.

The genes are TRBV7-8 and TRBJ1-1; the D is unclear. V lost 1 base to trimming and J lost 5 bases, with 8 bases between them. The CDR3 has 13 amino acids. Germline V gives CDR1 SGHVS, CDR2 FQNEAQ. The DNA of the CDR3 is TGTGCCAGCAGCTTAGGGGTTGGGACTGAAGCTTTCTTT. Amino acid sequence: CASSLGVGTEAFF.

The chain recombines TRBV28 with TRBJ2-7; D possibly corresponds to TRBD1 (6 bases). The CDR3 sequence is 16 residues long. Germline CDR1 and CDR2: MDHEN and SYDVKM. V lost 3 bases and J 6 bases, leaving 21 bases between the germline ends. CDR3 sequence (DNA): TGTGCCAGCAGTTTCCCCCCCCGGGACAATTCGCCCGAGCAGTACTTC. Translated: CASSFPPRDNSPEQYF.

Concerning this clone itself: One end of the junction is discordant with germline, which a read error may explain. J is TRBJ1-1 and V is TRBV11-2; D call uncertain. Germline V gene sequence: CDR1 SGHAT, CDR2 FQNNGV. This CDR3 is 13 amino acids long. The CDR3 sequence is CASSLDGGTEAFF. CDR3 sequence (DNA): TGTGCCAGCAGCCTAGACGGAGGCACTGAAGCTTTCTTT.

This chain connects TRBV2 to TRBJ1-6; 9 bases are a match to TRBD1. CDR3 size: 17 residues. Trimming cost V 4 bases and J 2 bases; bases outside gene matches: 6. Germline V gene lookup returns CDR1 SNHLY and CDR2 FYNNEI. The CDR3, as DNA: TGTGCCAGCAGTGCACCGACAGGGGGAACCTATAATTCACCCCTCCACTTT. It codes for CASSAPTGGTYNSPLHF.

This chain connects TRBV7-9 to TRBJ1-2; D perhaps matches TRBD1 (5 bases). The CDR3 contains 12 residues. V lost 3 bases and J lost 6, with 8 bases in between. In germline, CDR1 is SEHNR, CDR2 FQNEAQ (reference sequence). DNA of the CDR3: TGTGCCAGCAGCTTCCGAGGGGATGGCTACACCTTC. Translated: CASSFRGDGYTF.

The V call is TRBV7-2, the J call TRBJ2-1; D remains unclear. Trimming stripped 4 bases from V and 4 bases from J, with 8 bases between. Per the germline V gene, CDR1 is SGHTA and CDR2 is FQGNSA. The CDR3 sequence is 13 residues long. The CDR3 spells CASSSGAYNEQFF. CDR3 sequence (DNA): TGTGCCAGCAGCTCCGGAGCGTACAATGAGCAGTTCTTC. The full variable domain, in which reference TRBV7-2 and TRBJ2-1 provide the parts outside the CDR3, is GAGVSQSPSNKVTEKGKDVELRCDPISGHTALYWYRQSLGQGLEFLIYFQGNSAPDKSGLPSDRFSAERTGGSVSTLTIQRTQQEDSAVYLCASSSGAYNEQFFGPGTRLTVL.

The chain links TRBV13 to TRBJ2-5; TRBD2 aligns across 9 bases. CDR1 and CDR2 from the germline V gene are PRHDT and FYEKMQ (reference sequence). The V and J ends lost 0 bases and 5 bases, in that order; junction bases with no gene match: 7. This CDR3 is 16 amino acids long. CDR3: CASSLGGSGSGETQYF. The CDR3 bases are TGTGCCAGCAGCTTAGGGGGTAGCGGGAGTGGGGAGACCCAGTACTTC.

The rearrangement uses TRBV6-1 and TRBJ2-3; perhaps D is TRBD1 or TRBD2 (6 bases each). V was clipped by 2 bases and J by 4 bases, with 16 bases between them. The germline V gene has CDR1 MNHNS and CDR2 SASEGT. The CDR3 covers 16 residues. The CDR3 nucleotides read TGTGCCAGCAGTGAACGAGGCGGGACATCTCCAGATACGCAGTATTTT. Translation gives CASSERGGTSPDTQYF.

The rearrangement links TRBV4-2 to TRBJ2-1; D unresolved. Trimming removed 1 base at V and 8 bases at J, with 9 bases between. The CDR3 has 13 residues. The germline CDR1 and CDR2 sequences are LGHNA and YNFKEQ. CDR3 region: CASSQAAGYEQFF. The CDR3 DNA reads as TGTGCCAGCAGCCAAGCCGCCGGCTATGAGCAGTTCTTC.

V gene TRBV28 combines with J gene TRBJ1-3; D is undetermined. This CDR3 comprises 14 residues. Per germline, CDR1 MDHEN and CDR2 SYDVKM. The V and J ends lost 6 bases and 3 bases respectively, with 12 bases between them. The CDR3 region has the DNA TGTGCCAGCAGGCCACAGCGGATTGGAAACACCATATATTTT. Amino acid sequence: CASRPQRIGNTIYF.

The J gene is TRBJ2-3, the V gene TRBV7-3; D possibly corresponds to TRBD1 (6 bases). Germline V gives CDR1 SGHTA, CDR2 FQGTGA. CDR3 length: 14 residues. The V end was cut by 5 bases, the J end by 2 bases, with 11 bases between. The CDR3 sequence is CASSPDRITDTQYF. The CDR3 DNA sequence: TGTGCCAGCAGCCCAGACAGGATCACAGATACGCAGTATTTT.

V is TRBV18 and J is TRBJ2-7; D is unresolved. Trimming stripped 3 bases from V and 4 bases from J, with 4 bases between. CDR1 and CDR2 from the germline V gene are KGHSH and LQKENI. The length of the CDR3 is 11 residues. The CDR3 DNA reads as TGTGCCAGCTCACCGGGTTACGAGCAGTACTTC. Translating gives CASSPGYEQYF.

The chain has TRBV27 and TRBJ2-7; 7 nucleotides agree with TRBD2. V was pared by 8 bases and J by 1 base, with 11 bases of the junction left unmatched. Germline CDR1 MNHEY, CDR2 SMNVEV (reference sequence). This CDR3 is built from 15 residues. CDR3 sequence (DNA): TGTGCCAGCCGACTATTCGGACTAGAATCCTACGAGCAGTACTTC. Amino acids: CASRLFGLESYEQYF.

The V gene is TRBV19, the J gene TRBJ1-5, with 7 bases identical to TRBD1. This CDR3 comprises 14 residues. V trimming: 6 bases; J trimming: 3 bases; junction bases outside the gene matches: 5. Germline V gene lookup returns CDR1 LNHDA and CDR2 SQIVND (reference sequence). The CDR3 spells CASRPGTVNQPQHF. CDR3 coding DNA: TGTGCCAGTAGGCCCGGGACAGTCAATCAGCCCCAGCATTTT.